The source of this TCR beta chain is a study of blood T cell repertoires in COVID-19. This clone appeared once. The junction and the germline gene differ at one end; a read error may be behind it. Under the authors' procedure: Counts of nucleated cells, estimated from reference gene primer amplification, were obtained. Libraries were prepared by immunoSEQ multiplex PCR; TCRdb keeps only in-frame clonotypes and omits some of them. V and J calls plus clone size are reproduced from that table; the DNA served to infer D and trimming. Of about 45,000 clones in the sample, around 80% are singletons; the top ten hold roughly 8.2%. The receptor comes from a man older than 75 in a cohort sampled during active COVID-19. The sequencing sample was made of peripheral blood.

The chain's CDR3 is CASSAGQKDLF. The CDR3 nucleotides read TGTGCCAGCAGTGCGGGACAGAAGGACCTCTTT. V is TRBV6-2 or TRBV6-3 and J is TRBJ1-1, with 7 bases aligning to TRBD1. This CDR3 region has 11 residues. Germline CDR1 and CDR2: MNHEY and SVGEGT.